This T cell receptor beta chain was identified in a study of cytomegalovirus exposure and HLA in healthy donors. Study observations and caveats: Trimming of TCR beta V- and J-genes showed a link, identified in a later analysis, to a missense DCLRE1C variant. Analysis performed later found approximately 17,000 TCR beta sequences associated with HLA alleles at 0.05 false discovery rate. Segments of the TCR beta V type were, in most cases, productive about 87% or about 30% of the time in an earlier analysis.

Between the trimmed V and J ends, which lost 4 bases and 3 bases, there was a span of 13 bases. This CDR3 has 14 residues. The PCR ran on 60 Vbeta and 13 Jbeta primers. Only in-frame clones appear in the TCRdb table, and some are missing; sequencing was by immunoSEQ multiplex PCR. The table lists 200,000 or so clones, approximately 81% of them singletons. Worth noting for this clone: Its matching antigen is unknown.

The sequencing sample was made of PBMCs. This chain links TRBV23-1 with TRBJ2-7, with D perhaps matching TRBD2 (5 bases). TRBV23-1 is an open reading frame, and its role is uncertain. The clonotype comes from a woman younger than 30 in good health and CMV-seropositive. CDR3 in amino acids: CASSLRYGVYEQYF. CDR3 nucleotide sequence: TGCGCCAGCAGTCTTCGATACGGGGTCTACGAGCAGTACTTC.